The present T cell receptor beta chain was sequenced within a study of CD8 T cells in Susac syndrome (dated by TCRdb to the late 2010s). In terms of the full investigation: Whether CD8+ T cell activation and differentiation in Susac syndrome was antigen driven was tested using repertoire sequencing. Results and caveats for the whole study, not just this receptor: The number of individuals in the TCR sequencing and HLA analysis was recognized as being relatively small.

Peripheral blood CD8+ and CD4+ T cells from healthy donors, Susac syndrome patients and multiple sclerosis patients were profiled using high-throughput TCR beta sequencing. Healthy donors were included as age- and sex-matched controls. Bulk CD8+ and CD4+ T cells were purified by magnetic negative isolation, whereas CD8+ TEMRA cells were enriched by FACS. Blood was collected in EDTA tubes and processed within 24 hours, with PBMCs isolated through density gradient centrifugation. PBMCs intended for TCR sequencing were cryopreserved in liquid nitrogen and were subsequently thawed in a 37 degrees C water bath. The sorted or isolated CD4+, CD8+ and CD8+ TEMRA cells reached a purity of at least 90%. In the case of this clonotype: The specificity of this receptor is unknown. Qualities for individual bases were not recorded, and no much larger clone is one base off.

RNA was extracted using the RNeasy kit, and roughly 0.5 to 1 ug of the RNA was reverse transcribed with random hexamers. The immunoSEQ multiplex PCR assay, covering 54 Vbeta and 13 Jbeta segments, was used to amplify TCR beta CDR3 regions. PCR amplification bias was corrected by using a synthetic template baseline for primer optimization and computational correction. The paper's data handling went like this. Reads were assigned to V, D and J genes according to IMGT and analyzed in immunoSEQ Analyzer, with only productive sequences retained. Clonality was computed as one minus Shannon entropy normalized by log2 of the number of productive unique sequences. Public and private clones were assessed among the 100 most prevalent clones of each patient and control. A clone was defined as Susac-specific if it was absent from the healthy and MS cohorts, from approximately 980 published viral clones and from other ImmuneACCESS disease sequences. TCRdb cleaned the public reads at Q25 with fastp, built clones with MiXCR and kept in-frame beta chains. Duplicate CDR3 protein sequences are folded into a single record with the most common DNA and genes. These V and J calls rely on TCRdb rather than the paper's analysis. This sample is represented by 150,000 to 200,000 distinct CDR3 sequences; more than 90% of them were singletons. Under 0.15% of the sample is in the top ten clones.

Sequencing was done on a sample of CD4+ T cells from PBMCs. The sequence derives from a human donor in good health.

The CDR3 protein sequence reads: CASSEVSGANVLTF. The nucleotide sequence reads TGCGCCAGCAGCGAGGTCTCTGGGGCCAACGTCCTGACTTTC. The chain is encoded by TRBV5-1 joined to TRBJ2-6, with the D gene too uncertain to name. Deletion took 4 bases off V and 0 bases off J, with a span of 5 bases between the germline ends. CDR1 SGHRS and CDR2 YFSETQ are derived from the germline V gene. Inclusive of the bounding cysteine and phenylalanine, the CDR3 is 14 residues long. Only CDR3 DNA is held: 42 bases, read in frame from base 1.